What follows are 17 T cell receptor beta chains derived from one specimen sequenced in a study of shared clonotypes between healthy human individuals. The data were produced by immunoSEQ multiplex PCR, yet TCRdb's version contains in-frame clones alone and is incomplete. The table includes about half a million clones, 79% detected once. The sample consisted of PBMCs. These receptors all stem from a woman aged 40-49 years in good health. Some clones in this sample may be carry-over from other donors' samples.

The V gene is TRBV15, the J gene TRBJ2-7; 7 bases match TRBD2. CDR1 is LNHNV, CDR2 YYDKDF, per germline (reference sequence). The CDR3 is 17 amino acids. V gave up 1 base and J gave up 2 bases; unmatched junction bases: 11. The CDR3 region has the DNA TGTGCCACCAGCAGAGTGGGGATGGCGGGACTAACCTACGAGCAGTACTTC. Translated, it gives CATSRVGMAGLTYEQYF.

The chain recombines TRBV7-9 with TRBJ2-1, with 9 bases lining up with TRBD2. CDR1 is SEHNR, CDR2 FQNEAQ, per germline (reference sequence). After removal of 1 base from V and 8 bases from J, the junction contained 9 bases not matched to a gene. The CDR3 totals 16 residues. The CDR3 region is CASSLGSSGRTDEQFF. CDR3 in DNA: TGTGCCAGCAGCTTAGGTAGTAGCGGGAGAACGGATGAGCAGTTCTTC.

This sequence joins TRBV7-3 and TRBJ2-1; 10 nucleotides align to TRBD2. Germline V gene data show CDR1 as SGHTA and CDR2 as FQGTGA. J lost 9 bases, V lost 9 bases, and 8 bases had no gene match. The CDR3 has 13 residues. The DNA of the CDR3 is TGTGCCAGTGCCCTAGCGGGAGCCGGTGAGCAGTTCTTC. Translating gives CASALAGAGEQFF.

This rearrangement joins TRBV6-6 to TRBJ1-1; TRBD1 might be the D (6 bases). The CDR3 spans 14 residues. V lost 2 bases to trimming and J lost 7 bases, with 14 bases between them. Germline V gene data show CDR1 as MNHNY and CDR2 as SVGAGI (reference sequence). In nucleotides, the CDR3 is TGTGCCAGCAGTTACCCGACCTTAGGGGGTGAAGCTTTCTTT. This gives the protein CASSYPTLGGEAFF.

This clone was detected a few times. This chain links TRBV10-1 with TRBJ1-2; D gene ambiguous. V was pared by 4 bases and J by 2 bases, with 8 bases between. Per germline, CDR1 WNHNN and CDR2 SYGVQD (reference sequence). The CDR3 length is 13 residues. This chain's CDR3 is CASSGERNYGYTF. DNA for the CDR3: TGCGCCAGCAGTGGCGAGAGAAACTATGGCTACACCTTC.

This chain links TRBV5-1 with TRBJ2-1, with D perhaps TRBD1 or TRBD2 (5 bases each). Trimming stripped 4 bases from V and 7 bases from J, with 21 bases between. Germline loops: CDR1 SGHRS, CDR2 YFSETQ. This CDR3 is 16 amino acids long. The CDR3 DNA reads as TGCGCCAGCAGCCAAACCGACCCGGGGCCAAGGAATGAGCAGTTCTTC. Protein: CASSQTDPGPRNEQFF.

The chain combines TRBV15 with TRBJ1-5, with 7 bases matching TRBD1. The CDR3 is 19 residues long. CDR1 is LNHNV, CDR2 YYDKDF, per germline (reference sequence). The V and J ends lost 0 bases and 0 bases, in that order; junction bases with no gene match: 11. The CDR3 DNA reads TGTGCCACCAGCAGAGATAGGGGGCGGCCTCTGCCTAGCAATCAGCCCCAGCATTTT. Its protein is CATSRDRGRPLPSNQPQHF.

The V gene is TRBV28, the J gene TRBJ2-3; D is ambiguous. This CDR3 spans 13 amino acids. V was trimmed by 6 bases and J by 2 bases, leaving 9 bases between them. The germline V gene encodes CDR1 MDHEN and CDR2 SYDVKM. Here the CDR3 reads CASSPHYTDTQYF. CDR3 DNA sequence: TGTGCCAGCAGCCCCCACTACACAGATACGCAGTATTTT.

The V gene is TRBV6-1, the J gene TRBJ1-1; 8 bases map to TRBD1. Germline-derived CDR1 and CDR2 are MNHNS and SASEGT. This CDR3 is 14 amino acids long. V gave up 7 bases and J gave up 9 bases; unmatched junction bases: 13. In nucleotides, the CDR3 is TGTGCCAGCACCCCCAGGGGGCCCGAAGAGAAAGCTTTCTTT. Residues: CASTPRGPEEKAFF.

This clone has at least ten counts. The V and J genes are TRBV7-2 and TRBJ2-2; perhaps TRBD2 as D (5 bases). Germline V lookup: CDR1 SGHTA, CDR2 FQGNSA. Deletions cut 5 bases from V and 6 bases from J, with 16 bases between. CDR3 length: 15 residues. The CDR3 DNA reads TGTGCCAGCAGCACCTATACTAGAATCGCCGGGGAGCTGTTTTTT. Its protein product is CASSTYTRIAGELFF.

This chain uses TRBV5-5 with TRBJ2-7; 8 nucleotides agree with TRBD1. The V gene's germline CDR1 is SGHKS and CDR2 YYEKEE (reference sequence). J gave up 4 bases and V 0 bases, and 6 bases lay outside the gene matches. CDR3 length equals 15 residues. Here the CDR3 DNA reads TGTGCCAGCAGCTTGGGGCAGGGGGCCTGGTACGAGCAGTACTTC. This sequence encodes CASSLGQGAWYEQYF.

The V and J genes are TRBV30 and TRBJ2-1, with D tentatively TRBD2 (6 bases). The CDR3 totals 14 residues. The germline CDR1 and CDR2 sequences are GTSNPN and SVGIG (reference sequence). The V end lost 1 base, the J end lost 4 bases, and 11 bases lay between the germline ends. The CDR3 sequence is CAWSGLAKYNEQFF. DNA of the CDR3: TGTGCCTGGAGTGGGCTAGCGAAATACAATGAGCAGTTCTTC.

Concerning this clone: The conserved closing phenylalanine or tryptophan is absent in this CDR3, likely reflecting a read error. The DNA is left out, because the CDR3 cannot be placed on it with certainty; the CDR3 is given as TCRdb lists it. The chain joins TRBV5-8 to TRBJ1-4. The germline gives CDR1 SGHTS, CDR2 YDEGEE. The CDR3 region is 9 residues in length, termini included. This CDR3 is CASSYPGEL.

V and J are TRBV6-5 and TRBJ2-6; the match to TRBD1 covers 8 bases. The CDR3 is 15 residues long. With V trimmed by 5 bases and J by 4 bases, 4 bases remained unmatched. Germline CDR1 and CDR2: MNHEY and SVGAGI. The CDR3 DNA sequence: TGTGCCAGCAGTCATGACAGGGGAGGGGCCAACGTCCTGACTTTC. Translated: CASSHDRGGANVLTF.

The table lists this clone with many counts. This chain uses TRBV6-4 with TRBJ2-1, with a weak D call TRBD2 (6 bases). The length of the CDR3 is 15 residues. Trimming took 3 bases from V and 8 from J, leaving 17 bases between them. Germline assignment: CDR1 MRHNA and CDR2 SNTAGT. CDR3: CASSEWVGGRYEQFF. CDR3 coding DNA: TGTGCCAGCAGTGAATGGGTCGGGGGTCGCTATGAGCAGTTCTTC.

With respect to this clone: Other DNA sequences from this sample encode an identical CDR3 as well. The chain is built from TRBV5-1 and TRBJ2-3, with D possibly TRBD2 on 5 matching bases. The germline CDR1 and CDR2 sequences are SGHRS and YFSETQ. CDR3 length: 15 amino acids. Trimming took off 0 bases at V and 0 bases at J, with 8 bases between the two ends. The CDR3 DNA is TGCGCCAGCAGCTTGGTTGGCGGGAGCACAGATACGCAGTATTTT. This codes for CASSLVGGSTDTQYF.

The chain uses TRBV6-6 and TRBJ2-1, with 9 bases aligning to TRBD2. The CDR3 is 14 amino acids. V was clipped by 2 bases and J by 7 bases; unmatched bases: 3. CDR1 and CDR2 from the germline V gene are MNHNY and SVGAGI (reference sequence). CDR3 in DNA: TGTGCCAGCAGTTACCGTAGCGGGAGTAATGAGCAGTTCTTC. Protein product: CASSYRSGSNEQFF.